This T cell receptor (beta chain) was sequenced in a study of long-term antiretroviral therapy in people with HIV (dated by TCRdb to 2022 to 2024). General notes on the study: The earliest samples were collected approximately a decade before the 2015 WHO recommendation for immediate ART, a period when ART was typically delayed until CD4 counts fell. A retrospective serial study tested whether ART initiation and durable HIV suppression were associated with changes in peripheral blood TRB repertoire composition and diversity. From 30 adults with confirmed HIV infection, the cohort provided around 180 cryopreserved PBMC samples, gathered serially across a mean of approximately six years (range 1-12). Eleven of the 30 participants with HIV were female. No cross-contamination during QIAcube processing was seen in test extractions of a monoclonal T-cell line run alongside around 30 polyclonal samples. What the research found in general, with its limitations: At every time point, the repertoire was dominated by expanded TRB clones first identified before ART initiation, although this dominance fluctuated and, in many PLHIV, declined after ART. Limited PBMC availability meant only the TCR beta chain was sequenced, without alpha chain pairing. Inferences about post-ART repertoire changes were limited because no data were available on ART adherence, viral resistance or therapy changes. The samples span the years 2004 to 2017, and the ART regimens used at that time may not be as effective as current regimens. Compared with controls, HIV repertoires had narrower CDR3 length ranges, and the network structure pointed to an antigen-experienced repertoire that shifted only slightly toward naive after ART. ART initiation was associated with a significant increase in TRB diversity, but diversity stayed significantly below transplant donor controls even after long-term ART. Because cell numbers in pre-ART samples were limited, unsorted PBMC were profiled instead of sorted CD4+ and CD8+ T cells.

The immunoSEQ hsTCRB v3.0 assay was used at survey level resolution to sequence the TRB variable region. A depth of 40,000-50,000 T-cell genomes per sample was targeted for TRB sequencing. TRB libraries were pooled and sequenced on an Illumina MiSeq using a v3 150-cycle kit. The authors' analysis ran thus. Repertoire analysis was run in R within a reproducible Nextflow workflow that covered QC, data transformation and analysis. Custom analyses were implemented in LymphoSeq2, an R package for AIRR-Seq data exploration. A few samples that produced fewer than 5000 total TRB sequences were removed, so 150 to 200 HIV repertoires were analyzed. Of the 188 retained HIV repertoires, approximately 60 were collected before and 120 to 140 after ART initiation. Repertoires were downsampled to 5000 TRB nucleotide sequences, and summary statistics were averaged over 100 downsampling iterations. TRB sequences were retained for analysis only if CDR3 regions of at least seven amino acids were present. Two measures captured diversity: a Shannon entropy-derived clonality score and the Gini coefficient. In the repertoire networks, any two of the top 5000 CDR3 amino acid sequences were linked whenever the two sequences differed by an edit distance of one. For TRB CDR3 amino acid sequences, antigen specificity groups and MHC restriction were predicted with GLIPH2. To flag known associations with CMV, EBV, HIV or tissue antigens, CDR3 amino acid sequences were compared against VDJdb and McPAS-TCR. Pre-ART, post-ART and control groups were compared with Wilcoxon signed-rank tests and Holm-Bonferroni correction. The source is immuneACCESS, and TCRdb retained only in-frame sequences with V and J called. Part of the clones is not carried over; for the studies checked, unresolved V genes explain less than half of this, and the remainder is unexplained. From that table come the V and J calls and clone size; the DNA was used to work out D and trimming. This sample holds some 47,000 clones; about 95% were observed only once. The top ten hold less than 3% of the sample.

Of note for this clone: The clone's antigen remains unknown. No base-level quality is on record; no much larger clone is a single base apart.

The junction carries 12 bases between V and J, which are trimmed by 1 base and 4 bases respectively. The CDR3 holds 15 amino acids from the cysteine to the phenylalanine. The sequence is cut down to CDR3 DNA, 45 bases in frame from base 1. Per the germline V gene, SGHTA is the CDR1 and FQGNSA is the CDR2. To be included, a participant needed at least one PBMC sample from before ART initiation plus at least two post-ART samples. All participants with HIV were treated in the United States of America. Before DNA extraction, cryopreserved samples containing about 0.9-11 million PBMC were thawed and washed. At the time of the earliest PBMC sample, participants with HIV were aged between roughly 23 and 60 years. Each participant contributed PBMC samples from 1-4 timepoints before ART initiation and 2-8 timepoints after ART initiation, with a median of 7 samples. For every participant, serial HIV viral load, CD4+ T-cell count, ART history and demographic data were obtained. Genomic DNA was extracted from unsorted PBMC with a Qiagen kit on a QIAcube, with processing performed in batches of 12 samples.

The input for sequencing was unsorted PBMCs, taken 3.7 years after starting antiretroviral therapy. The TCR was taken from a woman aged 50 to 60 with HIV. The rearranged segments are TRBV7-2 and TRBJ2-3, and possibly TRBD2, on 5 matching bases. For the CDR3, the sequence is CASSLVGVDPDTQYF. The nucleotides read TGTGCCAGCAGCTTAGTCGGGGTAGATCCAGATACGCAGTATTTT.